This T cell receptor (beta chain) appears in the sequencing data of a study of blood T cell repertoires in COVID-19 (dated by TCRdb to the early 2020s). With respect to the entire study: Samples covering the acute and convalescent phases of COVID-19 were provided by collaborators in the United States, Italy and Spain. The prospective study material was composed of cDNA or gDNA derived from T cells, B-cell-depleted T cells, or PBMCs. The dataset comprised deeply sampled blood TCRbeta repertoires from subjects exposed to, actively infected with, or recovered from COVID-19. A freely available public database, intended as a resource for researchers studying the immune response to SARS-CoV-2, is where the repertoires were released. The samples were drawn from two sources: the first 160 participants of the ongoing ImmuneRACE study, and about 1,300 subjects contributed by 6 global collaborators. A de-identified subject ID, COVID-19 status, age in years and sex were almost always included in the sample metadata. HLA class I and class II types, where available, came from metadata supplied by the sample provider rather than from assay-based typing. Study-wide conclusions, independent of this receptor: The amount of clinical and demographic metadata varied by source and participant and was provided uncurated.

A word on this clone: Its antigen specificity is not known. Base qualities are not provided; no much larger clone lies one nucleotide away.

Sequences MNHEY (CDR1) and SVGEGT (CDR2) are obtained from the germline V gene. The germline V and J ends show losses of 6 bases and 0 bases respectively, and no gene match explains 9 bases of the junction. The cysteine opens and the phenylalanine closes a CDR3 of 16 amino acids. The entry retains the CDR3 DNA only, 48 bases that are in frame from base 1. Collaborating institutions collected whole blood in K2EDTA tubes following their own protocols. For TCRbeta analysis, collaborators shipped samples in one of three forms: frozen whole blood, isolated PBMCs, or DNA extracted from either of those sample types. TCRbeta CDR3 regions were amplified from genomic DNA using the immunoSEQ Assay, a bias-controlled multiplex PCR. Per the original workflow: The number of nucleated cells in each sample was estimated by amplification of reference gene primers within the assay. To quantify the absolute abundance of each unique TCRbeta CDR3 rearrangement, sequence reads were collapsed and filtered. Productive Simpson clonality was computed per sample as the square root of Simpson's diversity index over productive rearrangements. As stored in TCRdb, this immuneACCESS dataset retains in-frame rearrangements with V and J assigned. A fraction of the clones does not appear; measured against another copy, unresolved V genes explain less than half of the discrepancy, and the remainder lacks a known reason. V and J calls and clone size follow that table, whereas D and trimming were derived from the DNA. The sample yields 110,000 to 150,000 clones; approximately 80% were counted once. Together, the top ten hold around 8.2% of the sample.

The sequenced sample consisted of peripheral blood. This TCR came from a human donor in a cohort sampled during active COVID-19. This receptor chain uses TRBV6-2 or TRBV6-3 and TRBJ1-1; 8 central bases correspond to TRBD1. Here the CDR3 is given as CASSRDRRVLNTEAFF. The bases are TGTGCCAGCAGCAGGGACAGGAGGGTGTTGAACACTGAAGCTTTCTTT.